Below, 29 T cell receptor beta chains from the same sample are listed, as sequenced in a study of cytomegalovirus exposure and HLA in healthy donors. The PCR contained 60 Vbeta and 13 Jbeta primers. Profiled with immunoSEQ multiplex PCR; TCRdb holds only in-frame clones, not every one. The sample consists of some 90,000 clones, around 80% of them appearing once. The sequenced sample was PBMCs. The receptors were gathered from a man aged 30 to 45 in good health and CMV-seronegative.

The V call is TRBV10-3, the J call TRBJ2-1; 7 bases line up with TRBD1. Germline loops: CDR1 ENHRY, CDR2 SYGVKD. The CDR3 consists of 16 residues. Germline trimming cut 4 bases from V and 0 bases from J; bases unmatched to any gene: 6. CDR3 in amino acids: CAISANTGDSYNEQFF. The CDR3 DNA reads TGTGCCATCAGTGCCAATACAGGGGACTCCTACAATGAGCAGTTCTTC.

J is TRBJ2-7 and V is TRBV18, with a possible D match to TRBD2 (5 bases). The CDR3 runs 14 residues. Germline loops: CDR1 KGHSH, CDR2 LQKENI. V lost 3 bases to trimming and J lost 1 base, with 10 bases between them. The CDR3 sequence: CASSPQGLSYEQYV. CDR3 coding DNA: TGTGCCAGCTCACCGCAAGGACTTTCCTACGAGCAGTACGTC.

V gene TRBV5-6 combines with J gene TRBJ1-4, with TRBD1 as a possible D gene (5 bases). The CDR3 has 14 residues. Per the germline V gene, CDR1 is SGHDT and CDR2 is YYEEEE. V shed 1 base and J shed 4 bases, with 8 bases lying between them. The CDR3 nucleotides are TGTGCCAGCAGCTTGCGGGGGAGTAATGAAAAACTGTTTTTT. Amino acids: CASSLRGSNEKLFF.

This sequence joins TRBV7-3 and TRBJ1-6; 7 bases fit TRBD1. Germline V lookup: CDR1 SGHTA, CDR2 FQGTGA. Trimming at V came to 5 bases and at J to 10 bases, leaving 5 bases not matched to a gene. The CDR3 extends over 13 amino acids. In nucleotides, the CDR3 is TGTGCCAGCAGCCTTTCACAGGGGTCACCCCTCCACTTT. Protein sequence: CASSLSQGSPLHF.

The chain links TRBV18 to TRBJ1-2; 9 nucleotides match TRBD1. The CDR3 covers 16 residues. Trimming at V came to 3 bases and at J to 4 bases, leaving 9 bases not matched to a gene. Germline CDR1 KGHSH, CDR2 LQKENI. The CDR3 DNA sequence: TGTGCCAGCTCACCCCAAGACAGGGGGTCGGGCTATGGCTACACCTTC. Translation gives CASSPQDRGSGYGYTF. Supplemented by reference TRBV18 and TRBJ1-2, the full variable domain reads NAGVMQNPRHLVRRRGQEARLRCSPMKGHSHVYWYRQLPEEGLKFMVYLQKENIIDESGMPKERFSAEFPKEGPSILRIQQVVRGDSAAYFCASSPQDRGSGYGYTFGSGTRLTVV.

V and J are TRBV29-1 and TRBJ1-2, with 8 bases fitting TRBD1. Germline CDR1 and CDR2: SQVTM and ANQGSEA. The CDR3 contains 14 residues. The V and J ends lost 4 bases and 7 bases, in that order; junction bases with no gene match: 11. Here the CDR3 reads CSVGVLDRASGYTF. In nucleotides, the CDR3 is TGCAGCGTTGGGGTTTTGGACAGGGCATCTGGCTACACCTTC. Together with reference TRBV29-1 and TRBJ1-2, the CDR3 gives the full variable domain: SAVISQKPSRDICQRGTSLTIQCQVDSQVTMMFWYRQQPGQSLTLIATANQGSEATYESGFVIDKFPISRPNLTFSTLTVSNMSPEDSSIYLCSVGVLDRASGYTFGSGTRLTVV.

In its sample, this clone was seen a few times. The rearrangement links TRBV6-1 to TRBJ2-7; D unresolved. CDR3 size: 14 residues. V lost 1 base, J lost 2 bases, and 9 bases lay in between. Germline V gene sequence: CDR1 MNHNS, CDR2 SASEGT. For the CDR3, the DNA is TGTGCCAGCAGTGAAGTGGGCAGTCCCTACGAGCAGTACGTC. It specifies CASSEVGSPYEQYV.

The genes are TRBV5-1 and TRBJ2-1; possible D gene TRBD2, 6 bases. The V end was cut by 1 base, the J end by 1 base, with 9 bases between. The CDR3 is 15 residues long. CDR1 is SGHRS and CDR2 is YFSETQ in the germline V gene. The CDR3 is CASSLTGESYNEQFF. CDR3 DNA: TGCGCCAGCAGCTTGACGGGGGAGTCCTACAATGAGCAGTTCTTC.

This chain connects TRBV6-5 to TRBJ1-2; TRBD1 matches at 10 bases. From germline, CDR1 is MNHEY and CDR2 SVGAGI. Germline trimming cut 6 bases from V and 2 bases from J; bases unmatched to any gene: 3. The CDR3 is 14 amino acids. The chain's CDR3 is CASSRGQGNYGYTF. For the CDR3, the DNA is TGTGCCAGCAGCAGGGGACAGGGGAACTATGGCTACACCTTC.

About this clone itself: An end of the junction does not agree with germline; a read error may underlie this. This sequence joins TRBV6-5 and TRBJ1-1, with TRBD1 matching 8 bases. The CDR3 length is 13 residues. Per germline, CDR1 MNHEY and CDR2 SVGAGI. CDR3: CASRQGRNTEASF. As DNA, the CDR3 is TGTGCCAGCCGACAGGGGAGGAACACTGAAGCTTCCTTT.

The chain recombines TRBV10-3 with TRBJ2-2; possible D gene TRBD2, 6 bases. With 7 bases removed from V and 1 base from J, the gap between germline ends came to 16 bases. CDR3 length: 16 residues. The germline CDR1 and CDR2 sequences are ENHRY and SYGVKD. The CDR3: CAITSRGSGNTGELFF. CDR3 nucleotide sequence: TGTGCCATCACTTCGAGGGGTAGCGGGAACACCGGGGAGCTGTTTTTT.

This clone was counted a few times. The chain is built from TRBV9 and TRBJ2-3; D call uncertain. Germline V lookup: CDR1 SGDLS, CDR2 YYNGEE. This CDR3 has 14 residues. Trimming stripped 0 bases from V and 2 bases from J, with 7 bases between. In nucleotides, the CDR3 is TGTGCCAGCAGCGTAGGCCTATTCACAGATACGCAGTATTTT. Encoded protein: CASSVGLFTDTQYF. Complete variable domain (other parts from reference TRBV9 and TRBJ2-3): DSGVTQTPKHLITATGQRVTLRCSPRSGDLSVYWYQQSLDQGLQFLIQYYNGEERAKGNILERFSAQQFPDLHSELNLSSLELGDSALYFCASSVGLFTDTQYFGPGTRLTVL.

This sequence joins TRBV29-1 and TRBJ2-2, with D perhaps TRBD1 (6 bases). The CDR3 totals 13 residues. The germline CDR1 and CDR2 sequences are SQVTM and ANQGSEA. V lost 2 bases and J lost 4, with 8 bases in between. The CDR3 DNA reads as TGCAGCGTTGAAACAGGGAGCACCGGGGAGCTGTTTTTT. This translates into CSVETGSTGELFF.

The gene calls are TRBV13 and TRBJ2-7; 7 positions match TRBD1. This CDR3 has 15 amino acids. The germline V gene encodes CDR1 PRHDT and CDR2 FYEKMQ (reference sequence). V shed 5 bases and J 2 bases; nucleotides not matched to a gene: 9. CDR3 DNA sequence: TGTGCCAGCAGCCGTCGACAGGGAAGTGCCTACGAGCAGTACTTC. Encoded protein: CASSRRQGSAYEQYF.

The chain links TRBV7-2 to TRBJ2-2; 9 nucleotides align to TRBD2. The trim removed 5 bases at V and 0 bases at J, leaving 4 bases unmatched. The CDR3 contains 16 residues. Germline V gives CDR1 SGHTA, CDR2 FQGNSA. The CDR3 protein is CASSRTSGSNTGELFF. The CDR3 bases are TGTGCCAGCAGCCGTACTAGCGGGTCGAACACCGGGGAGCTGTTTTTT.

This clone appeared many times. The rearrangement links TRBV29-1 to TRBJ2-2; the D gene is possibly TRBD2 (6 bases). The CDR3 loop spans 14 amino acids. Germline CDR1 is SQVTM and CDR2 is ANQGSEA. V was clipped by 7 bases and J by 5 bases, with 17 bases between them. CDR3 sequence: CSAPVGSGTGELFF. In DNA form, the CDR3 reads TGCAGCGCGCCGGTCGGGAGCGGAACCGGGGAGCTGTTTTTT.

The CDR3, as DNA: TGCGCCAGCAGCTTAACTAGTTACTCCTACAATGAGCAGTTCTTC. Translated: CASSLTSYSYNEQFF. The V gene is TRBV5-1, the J gene TRBJ2-1, with D possibly being TRBD2 (5 bases). The CDR3 runs to 15 residues. V was pared by 2 bases and J by 0 bases, with 9 bases between. Germline V CDR1 and CDR2: SGHRS, YFSETQ.

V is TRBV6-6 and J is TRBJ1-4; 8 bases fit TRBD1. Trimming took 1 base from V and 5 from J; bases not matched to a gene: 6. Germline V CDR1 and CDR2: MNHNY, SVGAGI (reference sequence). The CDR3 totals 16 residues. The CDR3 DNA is TGTGCCAGCAGTTACTTTTCCAGGGGGCCAAATGAAAAACTGTTTTTT. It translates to CASSYFSRGPNEKLFF.

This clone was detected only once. The DNA of the CDR3 is TGTGCCAGCAGCTTTATGAATGAGGGAAATGGCTACACCTTC. Its protein is CASSFMNEGNGYTF. V gene TRBV11-1 combines with J gene TRBJ1-2; D gene uncertain. Trimming took off 3 bases at V and 6 bases at J, with 14 bases between the two ends. Germline CDR1 and CDR2: SGHAT and FQDESV (reference sequence). The CDR3 spans 14 residues.

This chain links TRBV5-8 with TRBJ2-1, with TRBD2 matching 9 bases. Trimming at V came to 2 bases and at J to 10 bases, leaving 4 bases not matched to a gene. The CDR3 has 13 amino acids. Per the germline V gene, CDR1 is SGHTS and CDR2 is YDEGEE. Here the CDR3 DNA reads TGTGCCAGCAGCTTAAGCGGGGGGCGGGAGCAGTTCTTC. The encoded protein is CASSLSGGREQFF.

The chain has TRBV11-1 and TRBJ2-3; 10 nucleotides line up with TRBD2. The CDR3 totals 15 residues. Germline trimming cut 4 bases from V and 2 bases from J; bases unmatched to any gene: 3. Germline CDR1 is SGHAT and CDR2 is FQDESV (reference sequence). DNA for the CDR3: TGTGCCAGCAGCTCACTAGCGGGATACACAGATACGCAGTATTTT. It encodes CASSSLAGYTDTQYF.

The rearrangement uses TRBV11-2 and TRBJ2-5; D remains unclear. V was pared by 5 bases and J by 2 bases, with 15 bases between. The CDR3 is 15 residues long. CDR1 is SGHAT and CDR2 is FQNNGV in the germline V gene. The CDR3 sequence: CASSPLPPVQETQYF. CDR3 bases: TGTGCCAGCAGCCCCCTGCCGCCGGTGCAAGAGACCCAGTACTTC.

As DNA, the CDR3 is TGTGCCACCAGCAGAGGAGGTAGTCGAACCCTACAAGAGACCCAGTACTTC. Protein: CATSRGGSRTLQETQYF. The gene calls are TRBV15 and TRBJ2-5; no firm D call. The germline V and J ends were trimmed by 1 base and 2 bases, with 17 bases remaining between them. There are 17 residues in the CDR3. CDR1 is LNHNV and CDR2 is YYDKDF in the germline V gene (reference sequence).

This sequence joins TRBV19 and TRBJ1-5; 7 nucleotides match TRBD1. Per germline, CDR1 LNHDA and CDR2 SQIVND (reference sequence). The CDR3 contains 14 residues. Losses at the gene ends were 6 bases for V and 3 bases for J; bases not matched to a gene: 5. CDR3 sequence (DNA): TGTGCCAGTAGCATTACAGGGGACAATCAGCCCCAGCATTTT. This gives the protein CASSITGDNQPQHF.

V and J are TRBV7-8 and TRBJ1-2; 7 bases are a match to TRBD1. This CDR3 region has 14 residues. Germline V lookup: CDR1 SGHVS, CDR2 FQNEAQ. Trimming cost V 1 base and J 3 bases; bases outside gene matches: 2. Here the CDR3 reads CASSLEGQYYGYTF. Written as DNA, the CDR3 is TGTGCCAGCAGCTTAGAGGGACAGTACTATGGCTACACCTTC.

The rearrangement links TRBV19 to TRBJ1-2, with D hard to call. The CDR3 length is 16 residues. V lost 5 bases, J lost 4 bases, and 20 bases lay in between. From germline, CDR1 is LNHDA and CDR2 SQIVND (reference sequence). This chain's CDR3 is CASSLARLPGGYGYTF. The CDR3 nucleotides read TGTGCCAGTAGTTTAGCACGGCTCCCAGGTGGCTATGGCTACACCTTC.

The CDR3 reads CASSLIAGSRGITGELFF. The CDR3 DNA follows: TGCGCCAGCAGCCTCATCGCGGGCAGCCGGGGTATCACCGGGGAGCTGTTTTTT. V gene TRBV5-1 combines with J gene TRBJ2-2; TRBD2 is a possible D gene (5 bases). Trimming took 4 bases from V and 4 from J, leaving 23 bases between them. Germline loops: CDR1 SGHRS, CDR2 YFSETQ. The CDR3 is 18 residues long.

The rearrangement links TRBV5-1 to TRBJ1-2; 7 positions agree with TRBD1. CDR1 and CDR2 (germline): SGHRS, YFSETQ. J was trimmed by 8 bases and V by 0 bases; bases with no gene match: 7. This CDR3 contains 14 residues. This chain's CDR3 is CASSLDDRVDGYTF. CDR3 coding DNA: TGCGCCAGCAGCTTGGACGACAGGGTGGACGGCTACACCTTC.

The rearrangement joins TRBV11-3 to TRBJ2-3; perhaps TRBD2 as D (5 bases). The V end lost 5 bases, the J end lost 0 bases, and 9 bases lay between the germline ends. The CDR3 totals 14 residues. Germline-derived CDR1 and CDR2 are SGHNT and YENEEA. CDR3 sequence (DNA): TGTGCCAGCAGCCCCCCGGGGAGCACAGATACGCAGTATTTT. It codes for CASSPPGSTDTQYF.